The TCR beta chain described here comes from a study of high-grade serous ovarian cancer treatment subgroups listed by TCRdb under 2021. Background on the whole study: A mean of around 15,000 reads and 7,494 unique TCR beta rearrangements per sample was generated by sequencing. Under a laparoscopic triage algorithm, patients with high-grade serous ovarian cancer were grouped by complete gross resection or by neoadjuvant chemotherapy response, and the study profiled the TCR beta repertoires of these patients. The approximately 30-patient cohort included roughly ten patients with no residual disease after primary surgery (R0), roughly ten excellent NACT responders, and roughly ten poor NACT responders. Each patient contributed one primary tumor and two metastatic tumor samples, giving approximately 91 samples in total. Study-level results and caveats: Neoantigen level correlated positively with TCR clonal relatedness, and copy number variation and mutation load from whole-genome sequencing showed a positive trend with TCR clonal relatedness. Repertoire similarity between tumors of the same patient ranged about 0.1 to 0.79, whereas almost no similarity was seen between different patients. TCR repertoire analyses focused on CDR3; CDR1 and CDR2 were not analyzed. Bulk tumor TCR sequencing lacked spatial information, limiting insight into HGSC tumor complexity and diversity.

Spanning cysteine to phenylalanine, the CDR3 consists of 15 amino acids. Only the CDR3 region is kept as DNA, spanning 45 bases read in frame from base 1. The 85 to 90 tumor samples were subjected to high-throughput TCR profiling using ImmunoSEQ. Turning to the authors' computational methods: The repertoire diversity metrics included richness (unique productive sequences), clonality, evenness and relatedness, and the Bhattacharyya coefficient was used to measure similarity between samples. In a sensitivity analysis, TCRs with fewer than two reads were excluded, and consistent conclusions were obtained. TCRdb obtained this table from immuneACCESS and retained in-frame rearrangements with V and J assigned. These tables miss some clones; where compared with another copy, unresolved V genes account for less than half of the shortfall, and the remainder is unexplained. For V, J and clone size, that table is used; D and trimming come from the DNA. This sample has more than 15,000 clones in its table, and around 75% of those were observed once. The ten top clones hold approximately 6.9% of the sample.

To note about this clone: The antigen this receptor binds is unknown. No clone much larger than this one lies a single base away; base qualities are absent.

Collection of tumor samples took place before definitive surgery or chemotherapy. Genomic DNA extraction was performed by the MD Anderson Biospecimen Extraction Resource, and TCR sequencing was carried out by the MD Anderson Cancer Genomics Laboratory. The sequenced sample was tumor tissue. This sequence was found in a human donor with high-grade serous ovarian cancer. The V and J segments used are TRBV21-1 and TRBJ1-5. TRBV21-1 is a recognized pseudogene. In nucleotides, the sequence is TGTGCCAGCAGCAAAATAGGGGGAGGGTTACAGCCCCAGCATTTT. Translated, this gives CASSKIGGGLQPQHF.